This T cell receptor beta chain was retrieved from a study of blood T cell repertoires in COVID-19 (dated by TCRdb to the early 2020s). Some background on the complete study: The collaborator samples originated in the United States, Italy and Spain and spanned the acute and convalescent phases of COVID-19. The prospective study material was composed of cDNA or gDNA derived from T cells, B-cell-depleted T cells, or PBMCs. Deeply sampled blood TCRbeta repertoires from subjects exposed to, actively infected with, or recovered from COVID-19 were included in the dataset. The repertoires were released in a freely available public database intended as a resource for research on the immune response to SARS-CoV-2. The samples were drawn from the first 160 participants of the ongoing ImmuneRACE study and from 1,254 subjects provided by 6 global collaborators. A de-identified subject ID, COVID-19 status, age in years and sex were almost always included in the sample metadata. Where HLA class I and class II types were available, the types were taken from metadata supplied by the sample provider, not from assay-based typing. General conclusions and limits of the study: The amount of clinical and demographic metadata varied by source and participant and was provided uncurated.

One collaborating source in Seattle enrolled patients during active infection and followed them longitudinally through the course of disease. Collaborating institutions collected whole blood in K2EDTA tubes following their own protocols. For TCRbeta analysis, collaborator samples were shipped as frozen whole blood, as isolated PBMCs, or as DNA extracted from either sample type. TCRbeta CDR3 regions were amplified from genomic DNA by means of the immunoSEQ Assay, a bias-controlled multiplex PCR. The original pipeline was this. The number of nucleated cells in each sample was estimated from the amplification of reference gene primers within the assay. Sequence reads were collapsed and filtered to measure the absolute abundance of every unique TCRbeta CDR3 rearrangement. For each sample, productive Simpson clonality was calculated as the square root of Simpson's diversity index across productive rearrangements. TCRdb re-hosts the immuneACCESS table, in-frame sequences only. Its copies lack some clones; in the studies checked, an unresolved V gene accounts for under half of them, and the cause for the rest is not known. Clonal size and the V and J genes are those of that table, whereas D and trimming came from the DNA. Across this sample there are 250,000 to 350,000 clones, with 85% to 90% seen only once. The ten largest account for approximately 10% of the sample.

A remark on this clone: It lacks a known antigen. Base-call qualities are not available, and no considerably larger clone is one nucleotide away.

Spanning cysteine to phenylalanine, the CDR3 consists of 14 amino acids. The retained sequence is limited to the CDR3, 42 bases, with the frame set at the first base. V is pared back by 0 bases and J by 2 bases, with 9 bases lying between the germline termini. CDR1 and CDR2 are read off the germline V gene as SGDLS and YYNGEE. The chain is made from TRBV9 and TRBJ2-7, with the identity of the D gene unclear. Sequences were obtained from peripheral blood. The receptor was derived from a woman between 25 and 40 years old with COVID-19, enrolled during active disease. The CDR3 protein is CASSVGVSPYEQYF. The sequence in DNA is TGTGCCAGCAGCGTAGGGGTTAGCCCCTACGAGCAGTACTTC.